This T cell receptor (beta chain) stems from a study of T cells after somatic rescue of genetic block. Sequencing was performed with immunoSEQ multiplex PCR; in TCRdb, only in-frame clones are kept and a portion is missing. The sample shows over 55,000 clones, approximately 90% of them seen only once. Germline values: CDR1 KGHSH, CDR2 LQKENI. The CDR3 spans 15 residues. Trimming took 0 bases from V and 2 from J; bases not matched to a gene: 2. The TCR comes from a man in his forties. The gene calls are TRBV18 and TRBJ2-3; the match to TRBD1 covers 7 bases. What was sequenced was peripheral blood mononuclear cells (PBMCs). The CDR3 loop reads CASSPPTGVTDTQYF. The DNA of the CDR3 is TGTGCCAGCTCACCACCAACAGGGGTCACAGATACGCAGTATTTT.